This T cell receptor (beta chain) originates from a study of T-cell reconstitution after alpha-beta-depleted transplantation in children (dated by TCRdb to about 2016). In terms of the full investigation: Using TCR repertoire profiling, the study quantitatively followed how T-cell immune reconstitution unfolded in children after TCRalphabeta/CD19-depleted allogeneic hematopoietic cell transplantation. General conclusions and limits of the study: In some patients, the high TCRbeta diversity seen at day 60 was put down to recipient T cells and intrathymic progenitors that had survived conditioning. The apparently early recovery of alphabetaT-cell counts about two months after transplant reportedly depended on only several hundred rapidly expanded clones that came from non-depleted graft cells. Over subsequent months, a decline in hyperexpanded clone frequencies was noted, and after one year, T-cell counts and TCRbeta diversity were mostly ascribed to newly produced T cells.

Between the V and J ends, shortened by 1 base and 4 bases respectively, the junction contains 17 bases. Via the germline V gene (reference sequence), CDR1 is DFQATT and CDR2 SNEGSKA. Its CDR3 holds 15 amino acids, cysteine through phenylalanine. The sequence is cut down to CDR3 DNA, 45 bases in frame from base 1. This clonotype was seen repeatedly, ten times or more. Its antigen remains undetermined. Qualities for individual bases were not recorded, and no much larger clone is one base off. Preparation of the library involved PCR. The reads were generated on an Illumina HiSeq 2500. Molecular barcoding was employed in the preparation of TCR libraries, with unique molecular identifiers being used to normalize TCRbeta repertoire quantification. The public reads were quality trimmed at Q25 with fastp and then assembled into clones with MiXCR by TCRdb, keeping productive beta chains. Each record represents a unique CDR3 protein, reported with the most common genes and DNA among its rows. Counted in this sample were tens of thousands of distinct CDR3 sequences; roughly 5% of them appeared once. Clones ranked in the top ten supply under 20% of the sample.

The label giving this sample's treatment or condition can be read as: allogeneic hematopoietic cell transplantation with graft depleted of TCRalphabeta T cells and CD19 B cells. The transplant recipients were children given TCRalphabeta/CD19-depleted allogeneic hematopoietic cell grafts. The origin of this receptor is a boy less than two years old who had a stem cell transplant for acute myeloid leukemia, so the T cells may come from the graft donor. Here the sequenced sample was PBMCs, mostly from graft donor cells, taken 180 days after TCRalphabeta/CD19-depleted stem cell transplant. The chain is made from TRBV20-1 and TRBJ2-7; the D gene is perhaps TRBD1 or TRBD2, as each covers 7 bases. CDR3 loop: CSARAMTGRGYEQYF. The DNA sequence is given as TGCAGTGCTAGAGCCATGACAGGGAGGGGATACGAGCAGTACTTC.